Listed below are T cell receptor beta chains from one sample, sequenced in a study of a mutant IDH1 vaccine in newly diagnosed glioma. TCRdb keeps only in-frame clones here, not all; method: immunoSEQ multiplex PCR. The repertoire consists of roughly 30,000 clones, with 89% occurring once and the leading ten covering around 18%. Their cognate antigens are unknown. The input for sequencing was PBMCs, taken from a glioma patient whose treatment included an IDH1 peptide vaccine. Receptor source: a young man with glioma. The CDR3 runs from the conserved cysteine through the conserved F or W. The D gene is left open where the match is weak. Size is omitted from some rows. Given values are once, few, many or a class for expanded clones.

d_call j_call v_call clone_size cdr3_length cdr3_aa cdr3_nt
NA TRBJ2-2 TRBV6-1 few 14 CASKGDRDTGELFF TGTGCCAGCAAGGGAGATCGAGACACCGGGGAGCTGTTTTTT
NA TRBJ1-4 TRBV2 NA 15 CATAKEQGTNEKLFF TGTGCCACCGCCAAAGAACAGGGAACTAATGAAAAACTGTTTTTT
TRBD1 TRBJ1-2 TRBV4-3 NA 13 CASSPGTGAGYTF TGCGCCAGCAGCCCCGGGACAGGGGCTGGCTACACCTTC
NA TRBJ1-5 TRBV2 few 14 CASKIDGSNQPQHF TGTGCCAGTAAAATTGACGGTAGCAATCAGCCCCAGCATTTT
NA TRBJ1-5 TRBV7-2 NA 15 CASSLDGDSNQPQHF TGTGCCAGCAGCTTAGATGGGGATAGCAATCAGCCCCAGCATTTT
NA TRBJ1-5 TRBV6-5 NA 15 CASSYGRPGNQPQHF TGTGCCAGCAGTTACGGTCGCCCTGGCAATCAGCCCCAGCATTTT
NA TRBJ2-7 TRBV5-4 NA 13 CASSFGGTYEQYF TGTGCCAGCAGCTTTGGGGGGACCTACGAGCAGTACTTC
NA TRBJ2-1 TRBV14 NA 14 CASSRDRRRGEQFF TGTGCCAGCAGCCGGGACCGACGGCGAGGCGAGCAGTTCTTC
TRBD1 TRBJ1-1 TRBV27 NA 15 CASSLGAGGKLEAFF TGTGCCAGCAGTTTAGGGGCAGGGGGAAAGCTTGAAGCTTTCTTT
TRBD1 TRBJ1-1 TRBV2 few 15 CASSARDRVNTEAFF TGTGCCAGCAGCGCCCGGGACAGGGTGAACACTGAAGCTTTCTTT
NA TRBJ2-2 TRBV5-5 NA 15 CASSLYRDGTGELFF TGTGCCAGCAGCTTGTACAGGGACGGCACCGGGGAGCTGTTTTTT
NA TRBJ2-3 TRBV30 NA 12 CAWSVSPADLFF TGTGCCTGGAGTGTAAGCCCCGCCGACTTGTTTTTT
TRBD1 TRBJ1-1 TRBV5-6 NA 18 CASSGLRTGARMNTEAFF TGTGCCAGCAGCGGCCTTCGGACAGGGGCCCGTATGAACACTGAAGCTTTCTTT
TRBD1 TRBJ2-4 TRBV7-2 NA 15 CASSLADRGGDIQYF TGTGCCAGCAGCTTAGCCGACAGGGGAGGAGACATTCAGTACTTC
NA TRBJ1-2 TRBV6-1 NA 13 CASSSRAIDGYTF TGTGCCAGCAGTTCCAGGGCTATAGATGGCTACACCTTC
NA TRBJ1-1 TRBV5-1 NA 15 CASRAGLPLNTEAFF TGCGCCAGCAGGGCAGGGCTACCCTTGAACACTGAAGCTTTCTTT
NA TRBJ1-2 TRBV6-5 NA 16 CASSYGLGSRGGGYTF TGTGCCAGCAGTTACGGGCTGGGCTCCAGAGGGGGTGGCTACACCTTC
TRBD2 TRBJ2-1 TRBV30 once 14 CAWSASGLAGEQFF TGTGCCTGGAGTGCCTCCGGACTAGCGGGTGAGCAGTTCTTC
NA TRBJ2-1 TRBV28 NA 13 CASSLSIDNEQFF TGTGCCAGCAGTTTATCCATCGACAATGAGCAGTTCTTC
NA TRBJ2-7 TRBV14 once 12 CASSQASLEQYF TGTGCCAGCAGCCAAGCCTCCCTCGAGCAGTACTTC
NA TRBJ1-1 TRBV6-4 NA 11 CASSDPGEAFF TGTGCCAGCAGTGACCCGGGAGAAGCTTTCTTT
TRBD1 TRBJ1-1 TRBV9 NA 12 CASSTGQGGAFF TGTGCCAGCAGCACAGGACAGGGAGGGGCTTTCTTT
TRBD2 TRBJ2-7 TRBV5-1 NA 14 CASSFLAGAGEQYF TGCGCCAGCAGCTTTCTAGCGGGAGCAGGCGAGCAGTACTTC
NA TRBJ1-4 TRBV30 NA 14 CAWSAAATNEKLFF TGTGCCTGGAGCGCCGCTGCAACTAATGAAAAACTGTTTTTT
NA TRBJ1-1 TRBV5-1 NA 13 CASSLGRAAEAFF TGCGCCAGCAGCTTGGGGAGGGCAGCCGAAGCTTTCTTT
TRBD2 TRBJ2-7 TRBV4-3 NA 14 CASSQDQTSGRKYF TGCGCCAGCAGCCAAGATCAAACTAGCGGGAGAAAGTACTTC
TRBD2 TRBJ2-7 TRBV4-3 NA 16 CASSQEDRGETYEQYF TGCGCCAGCAGCCAAGAGGATCGGGGGGAGACCTACGAGCAGTACTTC
TRBD2 TRBJ2-1 TRBV15 NA 21 CATSRGWTGGPLKSSYNEQFF TGTGCCACCAGCAGAGGCTGGACGGGAGGCCCCCTCAAGAGCTCCTACAATGAGCAGTTCTTC
NA TRBJ1-2 TRBV27 NA 13 CASSLFWGHGYTF TGTGCCAGCAGTTTATTTTGGGGCCATGGCTACACCTTC
NA TRBJ1-1 TRBV18 NA 11 CASSPGGEAFF TGTGCCAGCTCACCCGGGGGTGAAGCTTTCTTT
TRBD1 TRBJ1-1 TRBV15 NA 14 CATSSWDRNTEAFF TGTGCCACCAGCAGCTGGGACAGAAACACTGAAGCTTTCTTT
NA TRBJ1-2 TRBV30 NA 14 CAWSGGALYYGYTF TGTGCCTGGAGCGGAGGTGCCCTGTACTATGGCTACACCTTC
NA TRBJ2-3 TRBV5-1 NA 13 CASSPGGPDTQYF TGCGCCAGCAGCCCGGGGGGCCCAGATACGCAGTATTTT
NA TRBJ2-7 TRBV5-1 once 16 CASSLSRAALSYEQYF TGCGCCAGCAGCTTGTCCCGGGCAGCCCTCTCCTACGAGCAGTACTTC
NA TRBJ1-2 TRBV25-1 NA 12 CASSPGDYGYTF TGTGCCAGCAGTCCAGGGGACTATGGCTACACCTTC
NA TRBJ1-1 TRBV6-1 NA 14 CASSEYVGDTEAFF TGTGCCAGCAGTGAATACGTTGGGGACACTGAAGCTTTCTTT